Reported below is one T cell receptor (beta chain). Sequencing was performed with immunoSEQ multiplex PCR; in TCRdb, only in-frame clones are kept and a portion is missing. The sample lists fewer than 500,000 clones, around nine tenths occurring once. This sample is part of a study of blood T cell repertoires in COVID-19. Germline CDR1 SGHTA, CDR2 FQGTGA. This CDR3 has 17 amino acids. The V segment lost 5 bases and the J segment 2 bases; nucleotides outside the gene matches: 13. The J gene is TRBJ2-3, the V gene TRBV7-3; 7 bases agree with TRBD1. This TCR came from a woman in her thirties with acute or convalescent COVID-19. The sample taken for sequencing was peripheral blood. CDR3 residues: CASSHTTGQRDTDTQYF. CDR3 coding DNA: TGTGCCAGCAGCCACACGACGGGACAGCGTGACACAGATACGCAGTATTTT.